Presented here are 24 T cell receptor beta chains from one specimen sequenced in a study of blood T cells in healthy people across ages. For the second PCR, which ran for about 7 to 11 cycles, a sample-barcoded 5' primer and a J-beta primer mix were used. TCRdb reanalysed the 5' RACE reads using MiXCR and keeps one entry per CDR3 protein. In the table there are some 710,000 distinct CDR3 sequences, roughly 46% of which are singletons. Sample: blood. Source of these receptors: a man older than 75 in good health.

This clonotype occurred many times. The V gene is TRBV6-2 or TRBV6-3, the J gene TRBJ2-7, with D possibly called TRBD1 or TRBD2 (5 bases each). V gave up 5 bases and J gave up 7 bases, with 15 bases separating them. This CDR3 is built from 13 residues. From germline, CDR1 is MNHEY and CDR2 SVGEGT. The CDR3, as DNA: TGTGCCAGCAGTGACGGGACCGTTGGAGAGCAGTACTTC. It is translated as CASSDGTVGEQYF.

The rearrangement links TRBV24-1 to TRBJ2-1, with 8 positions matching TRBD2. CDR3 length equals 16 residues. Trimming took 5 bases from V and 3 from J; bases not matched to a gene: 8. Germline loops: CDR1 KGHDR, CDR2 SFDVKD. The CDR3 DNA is TGTGCCACCAGTGGCCAACTAGCGGACAACTACAATGAGCAGTTCTTC. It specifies CATSGQLADNYNEQFF.

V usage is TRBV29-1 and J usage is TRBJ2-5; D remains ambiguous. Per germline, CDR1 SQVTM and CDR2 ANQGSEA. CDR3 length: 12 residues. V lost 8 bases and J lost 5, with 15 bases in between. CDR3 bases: TGCAGCTCAGACACGTCCGGCGAGACCCAGTACTTC. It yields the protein CSSDTSGETQYF. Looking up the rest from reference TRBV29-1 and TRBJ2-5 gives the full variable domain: SAVISQKPSRDICQRGTSLTIQCQVDSQVTMMFWYRQQPGQSLTLIATANQGSEATYESGFVIDKFPISRPNLTFSTLTVSNMSPEDSSIYLCSSDTSGETQYFGPGTRLLVL.

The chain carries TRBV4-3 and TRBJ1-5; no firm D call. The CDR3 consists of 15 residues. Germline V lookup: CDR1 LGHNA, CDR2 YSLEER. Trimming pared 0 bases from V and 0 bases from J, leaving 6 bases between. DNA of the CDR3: TGCGCCAGCAGCCAAGATGCAGATAGCAATCAGCCCCAGCATTTT. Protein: CASSQDADSNQPQHF.

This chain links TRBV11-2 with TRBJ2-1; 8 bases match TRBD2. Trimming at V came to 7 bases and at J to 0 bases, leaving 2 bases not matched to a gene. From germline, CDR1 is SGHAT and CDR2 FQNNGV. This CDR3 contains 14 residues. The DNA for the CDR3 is TGTGCCAGCATGGGGACTAGCTCCTACAATGAGCAGTTCTTC. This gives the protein CASMGTSSYNEQFF.

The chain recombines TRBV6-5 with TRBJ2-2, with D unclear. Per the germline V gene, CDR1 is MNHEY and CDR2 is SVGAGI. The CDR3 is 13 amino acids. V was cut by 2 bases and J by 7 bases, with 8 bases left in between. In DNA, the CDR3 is TGTGCCAGCAGTTACCGTAGGGTCGGGGAGCTGTTTTTT. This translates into CASSYRRVGELFF.

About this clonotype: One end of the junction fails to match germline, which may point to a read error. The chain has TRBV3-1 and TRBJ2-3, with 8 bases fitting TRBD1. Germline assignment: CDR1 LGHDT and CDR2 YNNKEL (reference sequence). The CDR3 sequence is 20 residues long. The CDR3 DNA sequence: TGTGCCAGCAGCCCCTACTCGACAGGGGCCCTCACCGTTTACACAGATGCGCAGTATTTT. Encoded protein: CASSPYSTGALTVYTDAQYF.

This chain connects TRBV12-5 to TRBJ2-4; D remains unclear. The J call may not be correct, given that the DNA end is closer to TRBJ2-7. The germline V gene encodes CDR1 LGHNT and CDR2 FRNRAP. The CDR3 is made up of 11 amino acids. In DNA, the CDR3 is TGTGCTAGTGGATCTCTATACGAGCAGTACTTC. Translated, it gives CASGSLYEQYF.

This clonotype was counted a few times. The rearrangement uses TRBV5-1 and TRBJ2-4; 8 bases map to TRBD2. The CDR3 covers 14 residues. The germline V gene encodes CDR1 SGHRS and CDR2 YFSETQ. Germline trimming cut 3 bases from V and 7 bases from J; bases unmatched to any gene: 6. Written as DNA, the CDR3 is TGCGCCAGCAGCTCGGGAGGGGACGGGAACATTCAGTACTTC. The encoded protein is CASSSGGDGNIQYF.

CDR3: CSAILRGGYQTQYF. The DNA for the CDR3 is TGCAGTGCTATCCTGAGGGGCGGGTACCAGACCCAGTACTTC. The chain couples TRBV20-1 to TRBJ2-5; D could derive from TRBD1 or TRBD2 (5 bases each). CDR3 length: 14 amino acids. Trimming took 4 bases from V and 6 from J, leaving 18 bases between them. Germline values: CDR1 DFQATT, CDR2 SNEGSKA (reference sequence).

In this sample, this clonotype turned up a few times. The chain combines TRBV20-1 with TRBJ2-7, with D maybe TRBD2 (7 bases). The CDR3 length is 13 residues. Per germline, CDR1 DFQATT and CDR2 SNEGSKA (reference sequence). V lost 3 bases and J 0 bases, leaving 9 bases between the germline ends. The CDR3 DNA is TGCAGTGCTAGTAGGGGGGGCTCCTACGAGCAGTACTTC. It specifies CSASRGGSYEQYF.

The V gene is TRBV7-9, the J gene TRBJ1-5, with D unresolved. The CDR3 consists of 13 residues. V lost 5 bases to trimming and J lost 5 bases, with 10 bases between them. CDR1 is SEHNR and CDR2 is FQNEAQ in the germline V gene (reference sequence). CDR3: CASSKDWDQPQHF. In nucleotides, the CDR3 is TGTGCCAGCAGCAAAGACTGGGATCAGCCCCAGCATTTT. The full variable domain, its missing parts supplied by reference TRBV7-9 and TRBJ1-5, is DTGVSQNPRHKITKRGQNVTFRCDPISEHNRLYWYRQTLGQGPEFLTYFQNEAQLEKSRLLSDRFSAERPKGSFSTLEIQRTEQGDSAMYLCASSKDWDQPQHFGDGTRLSIL.

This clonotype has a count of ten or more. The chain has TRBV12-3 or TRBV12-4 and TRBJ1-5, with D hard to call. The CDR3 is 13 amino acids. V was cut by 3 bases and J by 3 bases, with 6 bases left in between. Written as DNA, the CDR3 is TGTGCCAGCAGTTTTAGAATCAATCAGCCCCAGCATTTT. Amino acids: CASSFRINQPQHF.

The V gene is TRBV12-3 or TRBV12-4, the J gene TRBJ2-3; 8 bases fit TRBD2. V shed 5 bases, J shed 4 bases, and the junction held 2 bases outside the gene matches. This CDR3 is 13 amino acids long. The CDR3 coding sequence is TGTGCCAGCAGTGGGACTAGGCCAGATACGCAGTATTTT. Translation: CASSGTRPDTQYF.

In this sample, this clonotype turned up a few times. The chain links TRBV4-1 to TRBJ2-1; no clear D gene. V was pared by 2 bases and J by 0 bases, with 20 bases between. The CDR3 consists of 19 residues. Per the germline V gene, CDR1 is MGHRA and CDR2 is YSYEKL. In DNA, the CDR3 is TGCGCCAGCAGCCAAATCCGTCTCATCGACGGCAGCTCCTACAATGAGCAGTTCTTC. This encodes CASSQIRLIDGSSYNEQFF.

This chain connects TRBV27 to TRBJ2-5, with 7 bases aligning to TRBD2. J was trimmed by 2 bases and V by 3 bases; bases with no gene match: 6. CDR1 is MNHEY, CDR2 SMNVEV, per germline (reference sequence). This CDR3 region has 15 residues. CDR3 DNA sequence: TGTGCCAGCAGTTTCTCGGGAGGATTTCAAGAGACCCAGTACTTC. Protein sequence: CASSFSGGFQETQYF.

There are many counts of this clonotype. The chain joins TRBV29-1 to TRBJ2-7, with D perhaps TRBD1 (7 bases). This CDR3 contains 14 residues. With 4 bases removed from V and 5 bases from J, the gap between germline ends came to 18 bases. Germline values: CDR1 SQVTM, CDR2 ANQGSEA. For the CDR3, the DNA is TGCAGCGTTGCCAGACAGGGAGGACTCCACGAGCAGTACTTC. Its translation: CSVARQGGLHEQYF.

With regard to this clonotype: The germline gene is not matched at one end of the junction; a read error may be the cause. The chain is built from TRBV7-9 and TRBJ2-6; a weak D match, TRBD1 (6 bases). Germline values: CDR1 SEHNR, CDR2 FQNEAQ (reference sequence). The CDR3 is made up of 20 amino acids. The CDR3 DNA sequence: TGTGCCAGCAGCTTAGGGCTTGGGGGCGACCTCATCTCTGGGGCCAACGTCCTGTCTTTC. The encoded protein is CASSLGLGGDLISGANVLSF.

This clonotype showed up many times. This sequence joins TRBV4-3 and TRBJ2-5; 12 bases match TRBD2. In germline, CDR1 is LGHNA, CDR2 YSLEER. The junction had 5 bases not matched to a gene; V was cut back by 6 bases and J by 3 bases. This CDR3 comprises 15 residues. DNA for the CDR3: TGCGCCAGCAGTCCTAGCGGGAGGGCCGAAGAGACCCAGTACTTC. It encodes CASSPSGRAEETQYF.

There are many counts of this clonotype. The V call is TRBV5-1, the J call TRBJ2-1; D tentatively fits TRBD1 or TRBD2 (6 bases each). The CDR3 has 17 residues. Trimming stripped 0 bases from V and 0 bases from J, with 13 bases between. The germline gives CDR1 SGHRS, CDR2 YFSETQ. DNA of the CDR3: TGCGCCAGCAGCTTGGTTGGGGGGCAGAGCTCCTACAATGAGCAGTTCTTC. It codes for CASSLVGGQSSYNEQFF. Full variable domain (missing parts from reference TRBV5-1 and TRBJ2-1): KAGVTQTPRYLIKTRGQQVTLSCSPISGHRSVSWYQQTPGQGLQFLFEYFSETQRNKGNFPGRFSGRQFSNSRSEMNVSTLELGDSALYLCASSLVGGQSSYNEQFFGPGTRLTVL.

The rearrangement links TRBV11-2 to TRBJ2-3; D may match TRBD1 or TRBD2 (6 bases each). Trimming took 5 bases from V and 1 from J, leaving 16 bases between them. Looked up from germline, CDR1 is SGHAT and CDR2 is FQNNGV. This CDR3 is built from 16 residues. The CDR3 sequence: CASSRADRGGTDTQYF. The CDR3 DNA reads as TGTGCCAGCAGCCGGGCTGATAGGGGGGGCACAGATACGCAGTATTTT. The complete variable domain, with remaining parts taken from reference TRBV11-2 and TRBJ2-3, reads EAGVAQSPRYKIIEKRQSVAFWCNPISGHATLYWYQQILGQGPKLLIQFQNNGVVDDSQLPKDRFSAERLKGVDSTLKIQPAKLEDSAVYLCASSRADRGGTDTQYFGPGTRLTVL.

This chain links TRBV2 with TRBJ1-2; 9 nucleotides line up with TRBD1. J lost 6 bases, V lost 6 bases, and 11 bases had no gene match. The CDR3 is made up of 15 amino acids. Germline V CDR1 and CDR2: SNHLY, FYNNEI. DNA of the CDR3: TGTGCCAGCAGATATACGGGGGGGGACAGGGATGGCTACACCTTC. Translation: CASRYTGGDRDGYTF.

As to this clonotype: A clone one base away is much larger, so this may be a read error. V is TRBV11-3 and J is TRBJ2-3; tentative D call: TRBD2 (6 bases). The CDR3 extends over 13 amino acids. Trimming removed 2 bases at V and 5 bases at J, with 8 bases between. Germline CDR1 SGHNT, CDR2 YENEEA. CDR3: CASSLMEGDTQYF. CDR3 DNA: TGTGCCAGCAGCTTAATGGAGGGAGATACGCAGTATTTT.

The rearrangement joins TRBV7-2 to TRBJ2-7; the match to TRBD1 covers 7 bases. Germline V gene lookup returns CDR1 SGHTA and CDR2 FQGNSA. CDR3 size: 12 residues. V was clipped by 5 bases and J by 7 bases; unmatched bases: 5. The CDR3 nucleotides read TGTGCCAGCAGCAGGGGGCTGGGGGAGCAGTACTTC. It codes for CASSRGLGEQYF.